The 4 T cell receptor beta chains listed next were all sequenced from one sample in a study of blood T cell repertoires in COVID-19. Assay: immunoSEQ multiplex PCR; the TCRdb copy retains only in-frame clones and omits some. The table has about 310,000 clones, around 91% seen once. Source material: PBMCs or T cells enriched from blood (not recorded which). These receptor sequences come from a woman in her thirties or forties who had recovered from COVID-19.

This clone was seen a few times. This chain uses TRBV7-3 with TRBJ2-2; TRBD2 is a possible D gene (5 bases). The CDR3 is 14 residues long. The V end was cut by 6 bases, the J end by 5 bases, with 13 bases between. The germline gives CDR1 SGHTA, CDR2 FQGTGA. The CDR3 reads CASRLGSGTGELFF. In DNA, the CDR3 is TGTGCCAGCAGGTTGGGTTCGGGGACCGGGGAGCTGTTTTTT.

The V call is TRBV5-5, the J call TRBJ2-7, with 7 positions matching TRBD1. Germline V gives CDR1 SGHKS, CDR2 YYEKEE (reference sequence). CDR3 length: 15 residues. Germline trimming cut 4 bases from V and 2 bases from J; bases unmatched to any gene: 9. CDR3 loop: CASSMLPGQPYEQYF. The DNA of the CDR3 is TGTGCCAGCAGCATGCTCCCGGGACAGCCCTACGAGCAGTACTTC. Looking up the rest from reference TRBV5-5 and TRBJ2-7 gives the full variable domain: DAGVTQSPTHLIKTRGQQVTLRCSPISGHKSVSWYQQVLGQGPQFIFQYYEKEERGRGNFPDRFSARQFPNYSSELNVNALLLGDSALYLCASSMLPGQPYEQYFGPGTRLTVT.

The CDR3 loop is CASSLAGGSPLHF. The DNA for the CDR3 is TGTGCCAGCAGCTTGGCAGGGGGATCACCCCTCCACTTT. The gene calls are TRBV11-3 and TRBJ1-6; 7 bases match TRBD1. The J segment lost 10 bases and the V segment lost 3 bases, leaving 3 bases of the junction unmatched. This CDR3 is 13 amino acids long. Germline values: CDR1 SGHNT, CDR2 YENEEA.

The rearrangement uses TRBV6-2 or TRBV6-3 and TRBJ2-7; 12 bases map to TRBD2. This CDR3 region has 14 residues. Germline CDR1 and CDR2: MNHEY and SVGEGT. V was clipped by 5 bases and J by 3 bases; unmatched bases: 2. CDR3 residues: CASSGLAGYYEQYF. CDR3 coding DNA: TGTGCCAGCAGTGGACTAGCGGGGTACTACGAGCAGTACTTC.